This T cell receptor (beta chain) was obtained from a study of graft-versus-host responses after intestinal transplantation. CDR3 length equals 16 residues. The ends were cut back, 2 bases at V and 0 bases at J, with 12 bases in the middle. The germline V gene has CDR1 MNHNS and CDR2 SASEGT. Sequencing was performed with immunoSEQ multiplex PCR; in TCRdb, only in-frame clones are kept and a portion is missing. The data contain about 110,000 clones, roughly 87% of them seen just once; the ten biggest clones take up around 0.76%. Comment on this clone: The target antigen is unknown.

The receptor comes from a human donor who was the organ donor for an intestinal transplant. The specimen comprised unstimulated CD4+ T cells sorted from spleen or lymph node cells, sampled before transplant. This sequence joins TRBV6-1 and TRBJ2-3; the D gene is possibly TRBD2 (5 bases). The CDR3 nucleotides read TGTGCCAGCAGTGAAATTACGGGATCTAGCACAGATACGCAGTATTTT. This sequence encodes CASSEITGSSTDTQYF.